This T cell receptor (beta chain) was captured by sequencing in a study of Tregs in tolerant kidney transplant recipients. Study results and caveats: Antigen-driven expansion was suggested because donor-specific Tregs expanded more than all Tregs in tolerant patients.

The CDR3 totals 16 residues. With V trimmed by 4 bases and J by 3 bases, 13 bases remained unmatched. The germline CDR1 and CDR2 sequences are SGHDT and YYEEEE. Produced via immunoSEQ multiplex PCR; TCRdb's table is partial and in-frame only. The data hold about 73,000 clones, with roughly 98% observed a single time. As regards this clone: Its cognate antigen is unknown.

This specimen was CD4+ T cells from blood, taken before the transplant. The chain uses TRBV5-6 and TRBJ2-7, with 7 bases that match TRBD1. This clonotype was obtained from a human donor who received a combined kidney and bone marrow transplant. The CDR3 region is CASSRRHRGINYEQYF. The CDR3 nucleotides read TGTGCCAGCAGCCGCAGACACAGGGGTATAAACTACGAGCAGTACTTC.